This is a list of T cell receptor beta chains from one sample in a study of cytomegalovirus exposure and HLA in healthy donors. Sequencing used immunoSEQ multiplex PCR; TCRdb keeps in-frame clones, though not all of them. The sample has 130,000 or so clones; about 73% are singletons. The sequenced sample was PBMCs. The receptors shown here come from a woman aged 40 to 50 in good health and CMV-seropositive. CDR3s include the opening cysteine and the closing phenylalanine or tryptophan. A D gene is named only where the DNA matches it firmly. Size is omitted from some rows. Given values are once, few, many or a class for expanded clones.

v_call: TRBV7-2; d_call: -; j_call: TRBJ2-7; clone_size: few; cdr3_nt: TGTGCCAGCAGCTTCTCACCCCGCGGGGTGGGGAACGAGCAGTACTTC; cdr3_aa: CASSFSPRGVGNEQYF
v_call: TRBV7-8; d_call: TRBD1; j_call: TRBJ2-7; clone_size: -; cdr3_nt: TGTGCCAGCAGCTCGGCCACCGGGACAGGGTGGACCTACGAGCAGTACTTC; cdr3_aa: CASSSATGTGWTYEQYF
v_call: TRBV28; d_call: TRBD1; j_call: TRBJ2-1; clone_size: -; cdr3_nt: TGTGCCAGCAGTTTTGCCTCCGGGACAGGGCGCAATGAGCAGTTCTTC; cdr3_aa: CASSFASGTGRNEQFF
v_call: TRBV6-5; d_call: TRBD2; j_call: TRBJ2-1; clone_size: -; cdr3_nt: TGTGCCAGCAGTTATTCCGGGACTAGAATCGGCAGTGAGCAGTTCTTC; cdr3_aa: CASSYSGTRIGSEQFF
v_call: TRBV7-3; d_call: -; j_call: TRBJ2-7; clone_size: few; cdr3_nt: TGTGCCAGCAGCTTAAGTCGGTGGGGAAAAAGTAGCGATCGAATGATATACGGCTACGAGCAGTACTTC; cdr3_aa: CASSLSRWGKSSDRMIYGYEQYF
v_call: TRBV19; d_call: TRBD2; j_call: TRBJ2-1; clone_size: -; cdr3_nt: TGTGCCAGCAGCAGGGCTAGCGGGGGGGTCTACAATGAGCAGTTCTTC; cdr3_aa: CASSRASGGVYNEQFF
v_call: TRBV7-9; d_call: TRBD1; j_call: TRBJ2-7; clone_size: -; cdr3_nt: TGTGCCAGCAGCTTGGGGGACAGGTCCTACGAGCAGTACTTC; cdr3_aa: CASSLGDRSYEQYF
v_call: TRBV5-6; d_call: TRBD1; j_call: TRBJ1-1; clone_size: -; cdr3_nt: TGTGCCAGCAGTTACGACAGGGGGCCCGGCTCTGAAGCTTTCTTT; cdr3_aa: CASSYDRGPGSEAFF
v_call: TRBV6-5; d_call: -; j_call: TRBJ2-5; clone_size: -; cdr3_nt: TGTGCCAGCAGTGAAGAGGAAAACGGGGAGCAGTACTTC; cdr3_aa: CASSEEENGEQYF
v_call: TRBV18; d_call: TRBD1; j_call: TRBJ2-7; clone_size: -; cdr3_nt: TGTGCCAGCTCACCTGGGACAGGACGCTCCTACGAGCAGTACTTC; cdr3_aa: CASSPGTGRSYEQYF
v_call: TRBV4-1; d_call: -; j_call: TRBJ1-5; clone_size: few; cdr3_nt: TGCGCCAGCAGCCAAGCAGGGATTCAGCCCCAGCATTTT; cdr3_aa: CASSQAGIQPQHF
v_call: TRBV2; d_call: -; j_call: TRBJ2-7; clone_size: -; cdr3_nt: TGTGCCAGCAACCCAGGCTCGTTTTCCTACGAGCAGTACTTC; cdr3_aa: CASNPGSFSYEQYF
v_call: TRBV30; d_call: -; j_call: TRBJ1-2; clone_size: few; cdr3_nt: TGTGCCTGGAGTTTTTACGGTGTTATGAGCGGCTACACCTTC; cdr3_aa: CAWSFYGVMSGYTF
v_call: TRBV7-2; d_call: TRBD1; j_call: TRBJ2-2; clone_size: few; cdr3_nt: TGTGCCAGCAGCTTTTGGACAGGGGGCGCGAACACCGGGGAGCTGTTTTTT; cdr3_aa: CASSFWTGGANTGELFF
v_call: TRBV2; d_call: -; j_call: TRBJ2-7; clone_size: few; cdr3_nt: TGTGCCAGCAGTGAAGGACAGCTCTCCTACGAGCAGTACTTC; cdr3_aa: CASSEGQLSYEQYF
v_call: TRBV9; d_call: TRBD2; j_call: TRBJ2-1; clone_size: -; cdr3_nt: TGTGCCAGCAGTGCTATAAGGACTAGCGGAGTCCTTAGCTCCTACAATGAGCAGTTCTTC; cdr3_aa: CASSAIRTSGVLSSYNEQFF
v_call: TRBV30; d_call: -; j_call: TRBJ1-1; clone_size: few; cdr3_nt: TGTGCCTGGAGGATAGGCAGGTCGGACACTGAAGCTTTCTTT; cdr3_aa: CAWRIGRSDTEAFF
v_call: TRBV25-1; d_call: -; j_call: TRBJ1-1; clone_size: -; cdr3_nt: TGTGCCAGCAGTGACCAAGGACGGGGGAACACTGAAGCTTTCTTT; cdr3_aa: CASSDQGRGNTEAFF
v_call: TRBV19; d_call: TRBD2; j_call: TRBJ2-3; clone_size: -; cdr3_nt: TGTGCCAGTAGGCTACGGGGGGGCCCAGATACGCAGTATTTT; cdr3_aa: CASRLRGGPDTQYF
v_call: TRBV7-8; d_call: -; j_call: TRBJ2-7; clone_size: -; cdr3_nt: TGTGCCAGCAGCTTACACGGGACCTACGAGCAGTACTTC; cdr3_aa: CASSLHGTYEQYF
v_call: TRBV7-9; d_call: -; j_call: TRBJ2-3; clone_size: once; cdr3_nt: TGTGCCAGCAGCTCGGGAAGTTGGACGGGACAATCTAGCACAGATACGCAGTATTTT; cdr3_aa: CASSSGSWTGQSSTDTQYF
v_call: TRBV28; d_call: -; j_call: TRBJ2-7; clone_size: -; cdr3_nt: TGTGCCAGCAGGCCAGACAGCCGGTTCTCCTACGAGCAGTACTTC; cdr3_aa: CASRPDSRFSYEQYF
v_call: TRBV28; d_call: TRBD1; j_call: TRBJ1-2; clone_size: -; cdr3_nt: TGTGCCAGCAGTCCACAAGACAGGGGGCATGGTTATGGCTACACCTTC; cdr3_aa: CASSPQDRGHGYGYTF
v_call: TRBV18; d_call: -; j_call: TRBJ2-1; clone_size: -; cdr3_nt: TGTGCCAGTTTCGAGTCCTCCGAGGGTGAGCAGTTCTTC; cdr3_aa: CASFESSEGEQFF
v_call: TRBV10-3; d_call: -; j_call: TRBJ1-2; clone_size: few; cdr3_nt: TGTGCCATCAGTGAACAGACAGGCCTATATGGCTACACCTTC; cdr3_aa: CAISEQTGLYGYTF
v_call: TRBV6-1; d_call: TRBD2; j_call: TRBJ2-2; clone_size: -; cdr3_nt: TGTGCCAGCACCACGAGGGGACTAGGAACCGGGGAGCTGTTTTTT; cdr3_aa: CASTTRGLGTGELFF
v_call: TRBV2; d_call: -; j_call: TRBJ1-2; clone_size: -; cdr3_nt: TGTGCCAGCAGTGAAACCCGGGTCGGAGGCTACACCTTC; cdr3_aa: CASSETRVGGYTF
v_call: TRBV28; d_call: -; j_call: TRBJ1-2; clone_size: -; cdr3_nt: TGTGCCAGCAGTTTAATGTCCAGGGATGGGGGCTACACCTTC; cdr3_aa: CASSLMSRDGGYTF
v_call: TRBV7-8; d_call: TRBD1; j_call: TRBJ2-1; clone_size: -; cdr3_nt: TGTGCCAGCAGCTCGGGGGTTGGGGACAGGCAGCCCATCTCCTACAATGAGCAGTTCTTC; cdr3_aa: CASSSGVGDRQPISYNEQFF
v_call: TRBV18; d_call: TRBD2; j_call: TRBJ2-5; clone_size: once; cdr3_nt: TGTGCCAGCTCATCCGGACTAGCGGCAAGAGAAGACCAGTACTTC; cdr3_aa: CASSSGLAAREDQYF
v_call: TRBV29-1; d_call: -; j_call: TRBJ1-1; clone_size: few; cdr3_nt: TGCAGCGTTGACGTCGGGATGAACACTGAAGCTTTCTTT; cdr3_aa: CSVDVGMNTEAFF
v_call: TRBV7-3; d_call: TRBD1; j_call: TRBJ2-4; clone_size: -; cdr3_nt: TGTGCCAGCAGCTTAACGGGACAGCTAGCCAAAAACATTCAGTACTTC; cdr3_aa: CASSLTGQLAKNIQYF
v_call: TRBV7-2; d_call: TRBD1; j_call: TRBJ2-3; clone_size: once; cdr3_nt: TGTGCCAGCAGCTTAGACAGGGGAAGGTTCTCGCAGTATTTT; cdr3_aa: CASSLDRGRFSQYF
v_call: TRBV18; d_call: -; j_call: TRBJ1-1; clone_size: -; cdr3_nt: TGTGCCAGCTCCCCTCGACTATCCACTGAAGCTTTCTTT; cdr3_aa: CASSPRLSTEAFF
v_call: TRBV7-9; d_call: TRBD1; j_call: TRBJ2-7; clone_size: -; cdr3_nt: TGTGCCAGCAGCTCTCGGGACAGGATCTACGAGCAGTACTTC; cdr3_aa: CASSSRDRIYEQYF
v_call: TRBV14; d_call: -; j_call: TRBJ2-7; clone_size: -; cdr3_nt: TGTGCCAGCAGCCAAGCAACAGGTGCTATCTACGAGCAGTACTTC; cdr3_aa: CASSQATGAIYEQYF
v_call: TRBV29-1; d_call: TRBD2; j_call: TRBJ2-7; clone_size: -; cdr3_nt: TGCAGCGTTGCTCAACGGGGGGCCTACGAGCAGTACTTC; cdr3_aa: CSVAQRGAYEQYF
v_call: TRBV27; d_call: TRBD2; j_call: TRBJ2-2; clone_size: -; cdr3_nt: TGTGCCAGCAGTTTTAAAGGCAGGACTAGCGCCACCGGGGAGCTGTTTTTT; cdr3_aa: CASSFKGRTSATGELFF
v_call: TRBV28; d_call: TRBD1; j_call: TRBJ1-2; clone_size: -; cdr3_nt: TGTGCCAGCACTCTAGGGACAGGATACTATGGCTACACCTTC; cdr3_aa: CASTLGTGYYGYTF
v_call: TRBV28; d_call: TRBD2; j_call: TRBJ2-7; clone_size: -; cdr3_nt: TGTGCCAGCAGGACTAGCGGGAGACCGACCTCCTACGAGCAGTACTTC; cdr3_aa: CASRTSGRPTSYEQYF
v_call: TRBV11-2; d_call: TRBD2; j_call: TRBJ2-5; clone_size: -; cdr3_nt: TGTGCCAGCAGCTTAGACGTAGCGGGGGGGCAGAAGACCCAGTACTTC; cdr3_aa: CASSLDVAGGQKTQYF
v_call: TRBV28; d_call: TRBD1; j_call: TRBJ1-5; clone_size: -; cdr3_nt: TGTGCCAGCACCTCAAGGGGGCAGCCTCAGCCCCAGCATTTT; cdr3_aa: CASTSRGQPQPQHF
v_call: TRBV6-4; d_call: -; j_call: TRBJ1-1; clone_size: -; cdr3_nt: TGTGCCAGCAGTAAACAGGAAAACACTGAAGCTTTCTTT; cdr3_aa: CASSKQENTEAFF
v_call: TRBV4-3; d_call: TRBD1; j_call: TRBJ1-1; clone_size: -; cdr3_nt: TGCGCCAGCAGCCAGGCGACAGGGGTCGGAGAAGCTTTCTTT; cdr3_aa: CASSQATGVGEAFF
v_call: TRBV2; d_call: TRBD1; j_call: TRBJ1-4; clone_size: -; cdr3_nt: TGTGCCAGCAGTGCGAGGGACAGGCCTAATGAAAAACTGTTTTTT; cdr3_aa: CASSARDRPNEKLFF
v_call: TRBV28; d_call: -; j_call: TRBJ2-7; clone_size: -; cdr3_nt: TGTGCCAGCAGTTTATCCCAGTACCCCTACGAGCAGTACTTC; cdr3_aa: CASSLSQYPYEQYF
v_call: TRBV4-3; d_call: -; j_call: TRBJ1-3; clone_size: -; cdr3_nt: TGCGCCAGCAGCCAAGATTCCGGAGACACCATATATTTT; cdr3_aa: CASSQDSGDTIYF
v_call: TRBV6-5; d_call: TRBD1; j_call: TRBJ2-5; clone_size: -; cdr3_nt: TGTGCCAGCAGGGAACCGGGACAGGAAGAGACCCAGTACTTC; cdr3_aa: CASREPGQEETQYF
v_call: TRBV11-1; d_call: -; j_call: TRBJ2-7; clone_size: -; cdr3_nt: TGTGCCAGCAGCCCGACCCGGGACTTTCCCTACGAGCAGTACTTC; cdr3_aa: CASSPTRDFPYEQYF
v_call: TRBV29-1; d_call: -; j_call: TRBJ1-4; clone_size: -; cdr3_nt: TGCAGCGTAAGGGGGGGATCAAACGAAAAACTGTTTTTT; cdr3_aa: CSVRGGSNEKLFF
v_call: TRBV7-9; d_call: -; j_call: TRBJ2-3; clone_size: -; cdr3_nt: TGTGCCAGCAGCTTACAGGGGAGCACAGATACGCAGTATTTT; cdr3_aa: CASSLQGSTDTQYF
v_call: TRBV7-2; d_call: -; j_call: TRBJ1-1; clone_size: -; cdr3_nt: TGTGCCAGCAGCTTAGATATCAGTCAGAACACTGAAGCTTTCTTT; cdr3_aa: CASSLDISQNTEAFF
v_call: TRBV6-5; d_call: TRBD1; j_call: TRBJ2-7; clone_size: -; cdr3_nt: TGTGCCACGGGACAGGGGGCCTCCTACGAGCAGTACTTC; cdr3_aa: CATGQGASYEQYF
v_call: TRBV4-3; d_call: TRBD2; j_call: TRBJ2-3; clone_size: -; cdr3_nt: TGCGCCAGCAGCCAAGGGGTGCGGGAGGGCCGAGCAGATACGCAGTATTTT; cdr3_aa: CASSQGVREGRADTQYF
v_call: TRBV19; d_call: -; j_call: TRBJ1-3; clone_size: -; cdr3_nt: TGTGCCAGTAGTCTCGGGGTATATCGGTCTGGAAACACCATATATTTT; cdr3_aa: CASSLGVYRSGNTIYF
v_call: TRBV30; d_call: -; j_call: TRBJ1-1; clone_size: -; cdr3_nt: TGTGCCAGCGACAGCAGGAACACTGAAGCTTTCTTT; cdr3_aa: CASDSRNTEAFF
v_call: TRBV15; d_call: TRBD2; j_call: TRBJ2-6; clone_size: -; cdr3_nt: TGTGCCACCAGCAAGGGTCGGACTAGCTGGGGAACTGGGGCCAACGTCCTGACTTTC; cdr3_aa: CATSKGRTSWGTGANVLTF